The clone carrying this T cell receptor (beta chain) was seen a handful of times. The antigen remains unidentified. The record originates from a study of T cells after yellow fever vaccination. Study findings and constraints: Reappearance after the booster was observed for most primary-vaccination clones (roughly 96% CD4, less than 90% CD8). Some clonotypes, a small share, were shared between CD4 and CD8 compartments. A weaker secondary response peaked on day 5, the primary on day 15.

Researchers made TCR cDNA using 5'RACE template switching, and this step added a universal primer site and UMIs. Each CDR3 protein is one row after TCRdb ran MiXCR on the 5' RACE reads. Among under 350,000 distinct CDR3 sequences listed, roughly 4.3% were seen once. The receptor was isolated from a man aged 18 to 30 who received the YFV17D yellow fever vaccine. Sequenced material: PBMCs, taken 5 days after the yellow fever booster vaccination.

In DNA, the CDR3 is TGCAGTGCAGCGGGACTCCTGAGCACAGATACGCAGTATTTT. Its protein is CSAAGLLSTDTQYF. The V call is TRBV20-1, the J call TRBJ2-3, with 7 nucleotides matching TRBD2. The CDR3 consists of 14 residues. V shed 6 bases and J 0 bases; nucleotides not matched to a gene: 6. Germline lookup yields CDR1 DFQATT and CDR2 SNEGSKA (reference sequence).